A single T cell receptor (beta chain) is shown here with its context. Antigen specificity is unknown. The ends lost 1 base at V and 12 bases at J; junction bases unmatched: 5. The length of the CDR3 is 13 residues. Germline V lookup: CDR1 GTSNPN, CDR2 SVGIG (reference sequence). Treatment denoted: 10-day PBMC culture with coronavirus spike peptide pools or control peptides (ViraFEST assay). From the unexposed donor, CD4+ T cells were collected ahead of the COVID-19 pandemic (2011-2018). From unexposed donors, CD4+ T cells were probed, cells permitting, with SARS-CoV-2 S/N and four cold-coronavirus spikes. The data were taken from a study of vaccination and CD4 T cells after COVID-19. Study-wide context: Cells were stimulated with overlapping spike peptide pools from SARS-CoV-2, HCoV-NL63, HCoV-OC43 and HCoV-229E.

Sequence data for DNA of cultured CD4+ T cells were generated by the Oncomine TCR Beta short-read assay. Cultured CD4+ T cells were the source of extracted genomic DNA. TCRdb re-called the PCR reads with MiXCR, one entry per CDR3 protein. The sample shows some 6,900 distinct CDR3 sequences, roughly 33% of them seen only once. Study outcomes and limitations: The study examined relatively few convalescent patients and included no early post-infection timepoints. Spike mono-reactivity applied to 304 of 307 vaccine-specific clones detected in convalescent patients.

The source is a human donor in good health. The chain links TRBV30 to TRBJ1-6; 8 nucleotides line up with TRBD1. Material for sequencing was CD4+ T cells from blood, cultured in vitro. This CDR3 is CAWSAGQGLPLHF. In DNA, the CDR3 is TGTGCCTGGAGTGCCGGACAGGGACTACCCCTCCACTTT.